This T cell receptor (beta chain) was obtained from a study of blood T cell repertoires in COVID-19 (TCRdb year 2020). With respect to the entire study: Samples covering the acute and convalescent phases of COVID-19 were provided by collaborators in the United States, Italy and Spain. Deeply sampled blood TCRbeta repertoires from subjects exposed to, actively infected with, or recovered from COVID-19 were included in the dataset. The samples were drawn from the first 160 participants of the ongoing ImmuneRACE study and from 1,254 subjects provided by 6 global collaborators. Nearly every sample came with metadata listing a de-identified subject ID, COVID-19 status, age in years and sex. The repertoires were released in a freely available public database meant as a resource for research on the immune response to SARS-CoV-2. The prospective study material was composed of cDNA or gDNA derived from T cells, B-cell-depleted T cells, or PBMCs. Where available, HLA class I and class II types were obtained from metadata supplied by the sample provider rather than from assay-based typing. General conclusions and limits of the study: How much clinical and demographic metadata was included differed by source and by participant, and the metadata was provided uncurated.

Another Seattle source contributed samples from volunteer blood donors who had recovered from COVID-19. Collaborating institutions collected whole blood in K2EDTA tubes following their own protocols. For TCRbeta analysis, collaborators shipped samples as frozen whole blood, isolated PBMCs, or DNA extracted from either of those sample types. This clone has a single count. Its antigen remains undetermined. Base qualities are not at hand, and no much larger clone is one base apart. TCRbeta CDR3 regions were amplified from genomic DNA by means of the immunoSEQ Assay, a bias-controlled multiplex PCR. From the authors' description of their analysis: The number of nucleated cells in each sample was estimated by amplification of reference gene primers within the assay. To quantify the absolute abundance of each unique TCRbeta CDR3 rearrangement, sequence reads were collapsed and filtered. For each sample, productive Simpson clonality was calculated as the square root of Simpson's diversity index across productive rearrangements. TCRdb limited this immuneACCESS table to in-frame rearrangements with V and J called. A share of clones is missing; checked studies link under half to unresolved V genes, and the rest is unexplained. V and J calls and clone size follow that table, whereas D and trimming were derived from the DNA. The sample table lists 300,000 or so clones, around 88% of them with a count of one. The ten biggest clones cover 5.5% to 8.5% of the sample.

The CDR3 numbers 14 residues from cysteine through phenylalanine. CDR3 DNA only is kept here, 42 bases in frame from base 1. Sequences MNHNS (CDR1) and SASEGT (CDR2) are obtained from the germline V gene. The V end gives up 2 bases and the J end 2 bases, leaving 1 base in the junction not matched to a gene. The sequence joins TRBV6-1 to TRBJ1-2; 8 nucleotides in the junction match TRBD1. The source is a woman in her 30s who had recovered from COVID-19. Material for sequencing was peripheral blood. The DNA is TGTGCCAGCAGTGAATACAGGGGGAACTATGGCTACACCTTC. The translation is CASSEYRGNYGYTF.